The next 30 T cell receptor beta chains were all read from a single sample in a study of prognosis after radiotherapy for stage I lung cancer. CDR3 of TCR beta was amplified from genomic DNA via a two-round multiplex PCR. The authors ran first-round PCR with primers specific to each TRBV and TRBJ gene. MiXCR was run by TCRdb on the multiplex PCR reads, yielding one entry per CDR3 protein. In the table there are approximately 51,000 distinct CDR3 sequences, less than 45% of which are singletons. This specimen was PBMCs, taken before or after stereotactic body radiation therapy (not recorded which). Receptors originate from a donor over 45 with non-small cell lung cancer.

This clonotype was recorded many times. The chain uses TRBV2 and TRBJ2-7; tentative D call: TRBD1 (6 bases). The CDR3 spans 12 residues. In germline, CDR1 is SNHLY, CDR2 FYNNEI. Trimming stripped 5 bases from V and 4 bases from J, with 9 bases between. CDR3 nucleotides: TGTGCCAGCAGTCCCCAGGGGTACGAGCAGTACTTC. Its protein product is CASSPQGYEQYF.

The V call is TRBV5-1, the J call TRBJ2-2; D perhaps matches TRBD2 (6 bases). Trimming removed 2 bases at V and 2 bases at J, with 13 bases between. The CDR3 runs 16 residues. Germline V gene lookup returns CDR1 SGHRS and CDR2 YFSETQ. CDR3 in amino acids: CASSFALSGNTGELFF. Written as DNA, the CDR3 is TGCGCCAGCAGCTTTGCCCTTAGCGGTAACACCGGGGAGCTGTTTTTT.

This sequence joins TRBV20-1 and TRBJ1-2; a possible D gene is TRBD1 (5 bases). The CDR3 sequence is 16 residues long. CDR1 is DFQATT and CDR2 is SNEGSKA in the germline V gene (reference sequence). V was shortened by 6 bases and J by 1 base, with 21 bases between the two germline ends. The chain's CDR3 is CSASHNGTGLNYGYTF. CDR3 nucleotides: TGCAGTGCCAGTCATAACGGGACGGGGCTTAACTATGGCTACACCTTC.

V gene TRBV7-2 combines with J gene TRBJ1-3; TRBD1 aligns across 7 bases. The CDR3 has 14 residues. Looked up from germline, CDR1 is SGHTA and CDR2 is FQGNSA. Trimming cost V 5 bases and J 5 bases; bases outside gene matches: 6. CDR3 region: CASSPQGSRNTIYF. The CDR3 nucleotides are TGTGCCAGCAGCCCACAGGGGTCTAGAAACACCATATATTTT.

This clonotype appeared once. A much larger clone sits a single nucleotide away, making a read error possible. The CDR3 loop reads CVSSPTTQDYSSTDTQYF. DNA of the CDR3: TGTGTCAGCAGCCCTACGACACAGGACTATAGCAGCACAGATACGCAGTATTTT. This chain joins TRBV7-6 and TRBJ2-3, with D tentatively TRBD2 (6 bases). This CDR3 has 18 residues. The germline V gene encodes CDR1 SGHVS and CDR2 FNYEAQ.

This clonotype was recorded at least ten times. The rearrangement links TRBV18 to TRBJ1-1; the D gene is possibly TRBD1 (5 bases). Per germline, CDR1 KGHSH and CDR2 LQKENI. The ends were cut back, 3 bases at V and 3 bases at J, with 8 bases in the middle. This CDR3 has 13 amino acids. CDR3 coding DNA: TGTGCCAGCTCACCTTTACAGGACACTGAAGCTTTCTTT. Protein sequence: CASSPLQDTEAFF.

Only a few counts were recorded for this clonotype. A much bigger clone sits one base away, suggesting this may be a read error. The chain joins TRBV11-2 to TRBJ2-1, with a weak D call TRBD1 (7 bases). The V end lost 7 bases, the J end lost 15 bases, and 19 bases lay between the germline ends. This CDR3 comprises 12 residues. Looked up from germline, CDR1 is SGHAT and CDR2 is FQNNGV. CDR3 DNA: TGTGCCAGCATAGGGGGGCAGGGGGGTTGGTTCTTC. It yields the protein CASIGGQGGWFF.

This clonotype has ten or more counts. This sequence joins TRBV20-1 and TRBJ1-1, with no clear D. The germline V and J ends were trimmed by 3 bases and 1 base, with 9 bases remaining between them. The CDR3 runs to 13 residues. Germline-derived CDR1 and CDR2 are DFQATT and SNEGSKA (reference sequence). CDR3 in DNA: TGCAGTGCTAGGGAGGACCCGAACACTGAAGCTTTCTTT. Translating gives CSAREDPNTEAFF.

This clonotype was observed many times. J is TRBJ2-7 and V is TRBV20-1; 8 nucleotides align to TRBD2. Germline CDR1 DFQATT, CDR2 SNEGSKA (reference sequence). This CDR3 comprises 15 residues. V lost 0 bases to trimming and J lost 4 bases; unmatched junction nucleotides: 8. The CDR3 spells CSARDRSGGLYEQYF. As DNA, the CDR3 is TGCAGTGCTAGAGATCGCTCGGGAGGGCTGTACGAGCAGTACTTC.

Points on this clonotype: This may be a read error: a much more frequent sequence differs by one nucleotide. The chain has TRBV5-1 and TRBJ2-3; no firm D call. The V end lost 4 bases, the J end lost 5 bases, and 14 bases lay between the germline ends. The CDR3 is 14 residues long. Germline-derived CDR1 and CDR2 are SGHRS and YFSETQ. DNA of the CDR3: TGCGCCAGCAGCAGTCAGGTGGCGCGAGATACGCAGTATTTT. This sequence encodes CASSSQVARDTQYF.

At least ten counts were recorded for this clonotype. The rearrangement links TRBV2 to TRBJ2-1, with TRBD2 matching over 10 bases. Germline V gene sequence: CDR1 SNHLY, CDR2 FYNNEI. CDR3 length: 16 residues. V shed 5 bases, J shed 8 bases, and the junction held 12 bases outside the gene matches. The DNA of the CDR3 is TGTGCCAGCAGTAGGCTAGCGGGAGCCCCTCTTGATGAGCAGTTCTTC. This sequence encodes CASSRLAGAPLDEQFF.

With regard to this clonotype: Its ends do not fully match the called genes, so a read error is possible. V and J are TRBV7-2 and TRBJ2-7, with TRBD1 as a possible D gene (5 bases). This CDR3 comprises 16 residues. Germline V gene data show CDR1 as SGHTA and CDR2 as FQGNSA. This chain's CDR3 is CASSLNPSGSGNDQYF. CDR3 DNA sequence: TGTGCCAGCAGCTTAAACCCCTCAGGGTCAGGTAACGATCAGTACTTC.

This clonotype has ten or more counts. J is TRBJ2-1 and V is TRBV19, with D unclear. With 3 bases removed from V and 4 bases from J, the gap between germline ends came to 7 bases. The CDR3 covers 13 residues. In germline, CDR1 is LNHDA, CDR2 SQIVND (reference sequence). The DNA for the CDR3 is TGTGCCAGTAGTATCTCCGGATACAATGAGCAGTTCTTC. Protein: CASSISGYNEQFF.

The table lists this clonotype with a count of one. The chain recombines TRBV12-3 or TRBV12-4 with TRBJ2-2; D is ambiguous. Trimming stripped 3 bases from V and 1 base from J, with 9 bases between. CDR3 size: 15 residues. Written as DNA, the CDR3 is TGTGCCAGCAGTTTTGGGGTGGGGAACACCGGGGAGCTGTTTTTT. Translated, it gives CASSFGVGNTGELFF.

This clonotype was counted ten times or more. The gene calls are TRBV24-1 and TRBJ2-3; 9 bases map to TRBD2. The junction had 9 bases not matched to a gene; V was cut back by 7 bases and J by 5 bases. Germline V CDR1 and CDR2: KGHDR, SFDVKD. This CDR3 spans 15 amino acids. CDR3 residues: CATSHTSGPGDTQYF. As DNA, the CDR3 is TGTGCCACCAGCCACACTAGCGGGCCGGGAGATACGCAGTATTTT.

As for this clonotype: A read error is likely here: a far larger clone is one base away. The CDR3 is CASSVAFNSPLHF. The CDR3 nucleotides are TGTGCCAGCAGTGTCGCCTTTAATTCACCCCTCCACTTT. The chain links TRBV2 to TRBJ1-6, with D unresolved. From germline, CDR1 is SNHLY and CDR2 FYNNEI. The V gene lost 4 bases and the J gene lost 6 bases, with 7 bases spanning the gap. The CDR3 totals 13 residues.

V and J are TRBV7-9 and TRBJ2-3; 14 nucleotides align to TRBD2. V dropped 3 bases and J dropped 6; count of bases not matched to a gene: 8. The germline V gene encodes CDR1 SEHNR and CDR2 FQNEAQ (reference sequence). There are 17 residues in the CDR3. This CDR3 is CASSLGTSGSLGDTQYF. CDR3 DNA sequence: TGTGCCAGCAGCTTGGGGACTAGCGGGAGTTTGGGGGATACGCAGTATTTT.

There are many counts of this clonotype. J is TRBJ1-5 and V is TRBV5-4; tentative D call: TRBD1 (6 bases). This CDR3 has 14 residues. CDR1 is SGHNT and CDR2 is YYREEE in the germline V gene (reference sequence). The germline V and J ends were trimmed by 0 bases and 4 bases, with 8 bases remaining between them. In DNA, the CDR3 is TGTGCCAGCAGCTTGGACAGGGAAAATCAGCCCCAGCATTTT. Translating it yields CASSLDRENQPQHF. The complete variable domain, with remaining parts taken from reference TRBV5-4 and TRBJ1-5, reads ETGVTQSPTHLIKTRGQQVTLRCSSQSGHNTVSWYQQALGQGPQFIFQYYREEENGRGNFPPRFSGLQFPNYSSELNVNALELDDSALYLCASSLDRENQPQHFGDGTRLSIL.

As regards this clonotype: A read error may explain this, as a much larger clone is one base away. The chain combines TRBV12-3 or TRBV12-4 with TRBJ2-1; D is unresolved. The germline V and J ends were trimmed by 3 bases and 15 bases, with 15 bases remaining between them. The length of the CDR3 is 12 residues. CDR3 nucleotide sequence: TGTGCCAGCAGTTTCGGCTCCCTTGCATGGTTCTTC. Amino acids: CASSFGSLAWFF.

This clonotype was counted at least ten times. The V gene is TRBV6-2 or TRBV6-3, the J gene TRBJ1-2; D is unresolved. V was pared by 6 bases and J by 0 bases, with 8 bases between. Germline V gives CDR1 MNHEY, CDR2 SVGEGT. The CDR3 has 13 amino acids. The CDR3 reads CASSPGSNYGYTF. The CDR3 coding sequence is TGTGCCAGCAGCCCTGGGTCTAACTATGGCTACACCTTC.

This clonotype occurred many times. The DNA for the CDR3 is TGTGCCAGCAGTGGGAGCGTAGGACAGGGAAACACTGAAGCTTTCTTT. Protein product: CASSGSVGQGNTEAFF. The gene calls are TRBV12-3 or TRBV12-4 and TRBJ1-1; TRBD1 matches at 8 bases. The CDR3 covers 16 residues. With V trimmed by 5 bases and J by 2 bases, 10 bases remained unmatched.

The table lists this clonotype with many counts. The J gene is TRBJ2-3, the V gene TRBV7-9, with D maybe TRBD2 (6 bases). V lost 5 bases to trimming and J lost 4 bases, with 19 bases between them. Looked up from germline, CDR1 is SEHNR and CDR2 is FQNEAQ (reference sequence). CDR3 length equals 16 residues. CDR3 sequence (DNA): TGTGCCAGCAGCCCCTTACCGGGAGAAGAGGCAGATACGCAGTATTTT. Protein product: CASSPLPGEEADTQYF.

The chain joins TRBV28 to TRBJ2-7; TRBD2 agrees at 11 bases. Germline CDR1 reads MDHEN; CDR2 reads SYDVKM. CDR3 length equals 16 residues. V was clipped by 8 bases and J by 3 bases; unmatched bases: 12. CDR3 in DNA: TGTGCCAGCGGCTCACCCACTAGCGGGAGAATCTACGAGCAGTACTTC. Translation: CASGSPTSGRIYEQYF. Full variable domain (missing parts from reference TRBV28 and TRBJ2-7): DVKVTQSSRYLVKRTGEKVFLECVQDMDHENMFWYRQDPGLGLRLIYFSYDVKMKEKGDIPEGYSVSREKKERFSLILESASTNQTSMYLCASGSPTSGRIYEQYFGPGTRLTVT.

This clonotype was seen repeatedly, ten times or more. The chain's CDR3 is CASSSRRGLYEQYF. The CDR3 region has the DNA TGTGCCAGCAGCTCGAGGCGGGGGCTCTACGAGCAGTACTTC. The chain joins TRBV27 to TRBJ2-7, with D possibly TRBD2 on 7 matching bases. Germline CDR1 MNHEY, CDR2 SMNVEV (reference sequence). The germline V and J ends were trimmed by 6 bases and 3 bases, with 15 bases remaining between them. This CDR3 is 14 amino acids long.

As to this clonotype: One base separates it from a far larger clone, so it is likely a read error. The gene calls are TRBV7-9 and TRBJ2-1; D is uncertain. Trimming took off 5 bases at V and 4 bases at J, with 12 bases between the two ends. This CDR3 spans 14 amino acids. Germline-derived CDR1 and CDR2 are SEHNR and FQNEAQ (reference sequence). CDR3 sequence (DNA): TGTGCCAGCAGCCGGCCGGGCCTTTACAATGAGCAGTTCTTC. This codes for CASSRPGLYNEQFF. The full variable domain, in which reference TRBV7-9 and TRBJ2-1 provide the parts outside the CDR3, is DTGVSQNPRHKITKRGQNVTFRCDPISEHNRLYWYRQTLGQGPEFLTYFQNEAQLEKSRLLSDRFSAERPKGSFSTLEIQRTEQGDSAMYLCASSRPGLYNEQFFGPGTRLTVL.

This clonotype was seen many times. The rearrangement links TRBV7-3 to TRBJ1-1; D ambiguous. V lost 2 bases and J 0 bases, leaving 4 bases between the germline ends. Germline CDR1 SGHTA, CDR2 FQGTGA. The CDR3 is 13 residues long. DNA for the CDR3: TGTGCCAGCAGCTTAGAGGTGAACACTGAAGCTTTCTTT. Its protein is CASSLEVNTEAFF. The full variable domain, rest sourced from reference TRBV7-3 and TRBJ1-1, is GAGVSQTPSNKVTEKGKYVELRCDPISGHTALYWYRQSLGQGPEFLIYFQGTGAADDSGLPNDRFFAVRPEGSVSTLKIQRTERGDSAVYLCASSLEVNTEAFFGQGTRLTVV.

V is TRBV28 and J is TRBJ2-5; 9 bases match TRBD1. Per germline, CDR1 MDHEN and CDR2 SYDVKM. The CDR3 sequence is 13 residues long. Trimming took 5 bases from V and 5 from J; bases not matched to a gene: 3. As DNA, the CDR3 is TGTGCCAGCAGTGGGACAGGGCTTGAGACCCAGTACTTC. It encodes CASSGTGLETQYF.

This chain connects TRBV5-1 to TRBJ1-6; D is possibly TRBD1 (5 bases). Germline CDR1 and CDR2: SGHRS and YFSETQ. There are 14 residues in the CDR3. The ends were cut back, 2 bases at V and 7 bases at J, with 10 bases in the middle. CDR3 region: CASSFGSGNSPLHF. The CDR3 DNA reads as TGCGCCAGCAGCTTCGGGTCAGGGAATTCACCCCTCCACTTT.

This clonotype was detected ten times or more. The chain has TRBV4-1 and TRBJ1-4, with TRBD1 as a possible D gene (5 bases). CDR3 length: 15 amino acids. Trimming cost V 4 bases and J 5 bases, with 14 bases left between them. The V gene's germline CDR1 is MGHRA and CDR2 YSYEKL. CDR3 residues: CASSRTGGPNEKLFF. CDR3 in DNA: TGCGCCAGCAGCCGGACTGGGGGACCCAATGAAAAACTGTTTTTT.

As to this clonotype: This may be a read error, as it is one base from a much larger clone. The V gene is TRBV6-2 or TRBV6-3, the J gene TRBJ2-1, with a possible D match to TRBD2 (5 bases). The CDR3 has 13 residues. Germline V lookup: CDR1 MNHEY, CDR2 SVGEGT. The CDR3 region is CAISFGNRGEQFF. The CDR3 DNA follows: TGTGCCATCAGTTTTGGGAATAGAGGGGAGCAGTTCTTC.